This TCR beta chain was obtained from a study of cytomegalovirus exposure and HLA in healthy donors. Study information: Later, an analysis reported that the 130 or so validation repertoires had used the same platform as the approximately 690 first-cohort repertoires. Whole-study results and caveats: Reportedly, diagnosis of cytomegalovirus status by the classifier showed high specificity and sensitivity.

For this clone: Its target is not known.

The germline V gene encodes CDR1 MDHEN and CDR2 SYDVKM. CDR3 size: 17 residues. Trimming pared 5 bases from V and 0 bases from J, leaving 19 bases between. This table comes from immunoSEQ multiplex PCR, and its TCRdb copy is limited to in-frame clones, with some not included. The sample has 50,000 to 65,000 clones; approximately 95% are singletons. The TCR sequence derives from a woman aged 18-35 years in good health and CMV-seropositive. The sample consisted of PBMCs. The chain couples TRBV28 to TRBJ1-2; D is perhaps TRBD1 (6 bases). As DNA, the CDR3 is TGTGCCAGCAGTCCACGAACCGGGACACAAGCTAACTATGGCTACACCTTC. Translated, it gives CASSPRTGTQANYGYTF.